This T cell receptor (beta chain) was sequenced in a study of cytomegalovirus exposure and HLA in healthy donors. Study observations and caveats: Presence/absence analyses rested on an assumption that sequencing depth was roughly uniform across donors.

This clone was recorded only once. The antigen remains unidentified. Primers included in the PCR were 60 Vbeta and 13 Jbeta primers. Assay used: immunoSEQ multiplex PCR; TCRdb lists only in-frame clones, some missing. The sample consists of some 80,000 clones, around 78% of them appearing once. The germline V gene has CDR1 SGHAT and CDR2 FQNNGV. The V end lost 5 bases, the J end lost 5 bases, and 12 bases lay between the germline ends. CDR3 length: 13 residues. This TCR was recovered from a man aged 35-49 years in good health and CMV-seronegative. This chain links TRBV11-2 with TRBJ2-5; D uncertain. The sequencing sample was made of PBMCs. The CDR3: CASSPQTRETQYF. CDR3 sequence (DNA): TGTGCCAGCAGCCCCCAGACCAGGGAGACCCAGTACTTC.